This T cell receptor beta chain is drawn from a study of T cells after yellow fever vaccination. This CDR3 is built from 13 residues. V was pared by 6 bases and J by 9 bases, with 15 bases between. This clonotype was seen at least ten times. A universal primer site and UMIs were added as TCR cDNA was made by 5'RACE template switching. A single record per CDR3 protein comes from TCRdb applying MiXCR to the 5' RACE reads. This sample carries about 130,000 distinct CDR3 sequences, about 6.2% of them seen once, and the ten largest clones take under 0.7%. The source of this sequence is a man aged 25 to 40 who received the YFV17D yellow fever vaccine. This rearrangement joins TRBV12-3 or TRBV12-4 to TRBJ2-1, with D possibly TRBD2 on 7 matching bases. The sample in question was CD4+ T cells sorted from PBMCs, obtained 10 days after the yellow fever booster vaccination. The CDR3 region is CASSRGGAFEQFF. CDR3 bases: TGTGCCAGCAGCCGTGGGGGGGCCTTTGAGCAGTTCTTC.